This T cell receptor beta chain was identified during a study of blood T cells in healthy people across ages. Study-level information: Template switching caught about one barcoded beta molecule for each two T cells. Study-wide results and caveats: PBMCs left unsorted prevented a conclusive naive versus antigen-experienced comparison.

The use of a sample-barcoded 5' primer and a J-beta primer mix characterized a second PCR of roughly 6 to 11 cycles. TCRdb fed the 5' RACE reads into MiXCR, producing one record per CDR3 protein. The table shows about 1.4 million distinct CDR3 sequences, with around 59% occurring only once. Turning to this clonotype: Its antigen remains unknown. The junction departs from germline at one end; a sequencing error may be responsible.

The CDR3 is 15 amino acids. Germline-derived CDR1 and CDR2 are DFQATT and SNEGSKA (reference sequence). The V and J genes are TRBV20-1 and TRBJ2-1; TRBD1 or TRBD2 may be the D gene (5 bases each). The TCR originated in a young man in good health. Sequenced: blood. In nucleotides, the CDR3 is TGCAGTGCTGCACCCCTGAGGGGCGCGCTCAATGAACAGTTCTTC. It is translated as CSAAPLRGALNEQFF.